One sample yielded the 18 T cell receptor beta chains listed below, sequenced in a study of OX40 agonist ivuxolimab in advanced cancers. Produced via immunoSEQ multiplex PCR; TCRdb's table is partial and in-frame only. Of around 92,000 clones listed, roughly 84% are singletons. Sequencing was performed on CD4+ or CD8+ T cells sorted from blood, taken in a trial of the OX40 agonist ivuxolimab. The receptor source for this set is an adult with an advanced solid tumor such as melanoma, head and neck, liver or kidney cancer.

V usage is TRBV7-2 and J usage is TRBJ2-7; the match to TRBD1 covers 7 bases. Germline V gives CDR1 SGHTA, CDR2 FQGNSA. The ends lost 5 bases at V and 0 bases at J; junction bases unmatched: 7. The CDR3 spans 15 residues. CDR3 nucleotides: TGTGCCAGCAGCCCCGGGACAGCACGCTCCTACGAGCAGTACTTC. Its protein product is CASSPGTARSYEQYF. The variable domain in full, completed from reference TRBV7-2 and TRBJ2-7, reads GAGVSQSPSNKVTEKGKDVELRCDPISGHTALYWYRQSLGQGLEFLIYFQGNSAPDKSGLPSDRFSAERTGGSVSTLTIQRTQQEDSAVYLCASSPGTARSYEQYFGPGTRLTVT.

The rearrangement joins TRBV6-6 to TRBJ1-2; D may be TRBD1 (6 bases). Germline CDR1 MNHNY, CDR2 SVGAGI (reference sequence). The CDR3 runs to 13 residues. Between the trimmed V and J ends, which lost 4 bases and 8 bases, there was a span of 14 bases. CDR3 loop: CASSLGHGIGYTF. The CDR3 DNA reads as TGTGCCAGCAGTTTGGGACACGGGATCGGCTACACCTTC.

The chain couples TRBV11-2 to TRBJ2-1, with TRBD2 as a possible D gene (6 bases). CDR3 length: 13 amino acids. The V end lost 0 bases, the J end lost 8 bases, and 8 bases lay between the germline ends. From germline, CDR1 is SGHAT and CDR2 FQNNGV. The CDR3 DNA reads TGTGCCAGCAGCTTAGACAGGGACTATGAGCAGTTCTTC. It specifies CASSLDRDYEQFF.

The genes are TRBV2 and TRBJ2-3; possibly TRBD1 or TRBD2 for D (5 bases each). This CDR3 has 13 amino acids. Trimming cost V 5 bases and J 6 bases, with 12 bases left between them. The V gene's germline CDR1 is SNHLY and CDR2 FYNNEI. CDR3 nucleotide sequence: TGTGCCAGCAGTCTACGGGACCTTGATACGCAGTATTTT. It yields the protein CASSLRDLDTQYF. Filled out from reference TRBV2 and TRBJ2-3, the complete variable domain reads EPEVTQTPSHQVTQMGQEVILRCVPISNHLYFYWYRQILGQKVEFLVSFYNNEISEKSEIFDDQFSVERPDGSNFTLKIRSTKLEDSAMYFCASSLRDLDTQYFGPGTRLTVL.

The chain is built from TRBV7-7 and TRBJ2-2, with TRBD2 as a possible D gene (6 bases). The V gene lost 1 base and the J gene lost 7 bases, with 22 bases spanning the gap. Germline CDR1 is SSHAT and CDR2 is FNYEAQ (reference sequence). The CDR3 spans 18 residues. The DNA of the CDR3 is TGTGCCAGCAGCTTAGATCCTAGTGGGACTGATAGACGCGGGGAGCTGTTTTTT. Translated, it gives CASSLDPSGTDRRGELFF.

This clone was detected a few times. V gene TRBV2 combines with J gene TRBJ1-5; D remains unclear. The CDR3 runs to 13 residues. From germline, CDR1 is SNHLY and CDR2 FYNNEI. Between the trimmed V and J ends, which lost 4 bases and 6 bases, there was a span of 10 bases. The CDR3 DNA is TGTGCCAGCAGTGGGGGTGGTAGTCAGCCCCAGCATTTT. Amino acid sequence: CASSGGGSQPQHF.

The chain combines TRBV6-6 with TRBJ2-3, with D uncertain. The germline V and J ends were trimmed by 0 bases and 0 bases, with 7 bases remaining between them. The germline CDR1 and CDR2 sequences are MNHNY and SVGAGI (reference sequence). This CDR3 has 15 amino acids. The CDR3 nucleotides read TGTGCCAGCAGTTACTCTCAGCCTAGCACAGATACGCAGTATTTT. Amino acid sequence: CASSYSQPSTDTQYF.

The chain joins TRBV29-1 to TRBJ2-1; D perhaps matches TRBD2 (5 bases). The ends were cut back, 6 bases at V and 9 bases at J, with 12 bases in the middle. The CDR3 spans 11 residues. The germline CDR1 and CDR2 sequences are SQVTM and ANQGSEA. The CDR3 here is CSVARSGEQFF. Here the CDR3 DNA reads TGCAGCGTAGCGAGGAGCGGTGAGCAGTTCTTC.

The CDR3, as DNA: TGTGCCAGCAGCTTACAGAGTTTGGGTGAGCAGTACTTC. Translated: CASSLQSLGEQYF. The chain combines TRBV7-2 with TRBJ2-7; D is undetermined. The CDR3 spans 13 residues. The V gene's germline CDR1 is SGHTA and CDR2 FQGNSA. Between the trimmed V and J ends, which lost 2 bases and 7 bases, there was a span of 12 bases. Together with reference TRBV7-2 and TRBJ2-7, the CDR3 gives the full variable domain: GAGVSQSPSNKVTEKGKDVELRCDPISGHTALYWYRQSLGQGLEFLIYFQGNSAPDKSGLPSDRFSAERTGGSVSTLTIQRTQQEDSAVYLCASSLQSLGEQYFGPGTRLTVT.

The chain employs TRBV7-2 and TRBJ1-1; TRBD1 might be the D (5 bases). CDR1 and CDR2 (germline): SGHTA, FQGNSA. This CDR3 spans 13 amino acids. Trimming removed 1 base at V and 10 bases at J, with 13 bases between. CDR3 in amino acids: CASSLGGRGGAFF. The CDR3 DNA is TGTGCCAGCAGCTTAGGAGGTCGCGGGGGAGCTTTCTTT. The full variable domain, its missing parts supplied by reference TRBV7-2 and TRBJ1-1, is GAGVSQSPSNKVTEKGKDVELRCDPISGHTALYWYRQSLGQGLEFLIYFQGNSAPDKSGLPSDRFSAERTGGSVSTLTIQRTQQEDSAVYLCASSLGGRGGAFFGQGTRLTVV.

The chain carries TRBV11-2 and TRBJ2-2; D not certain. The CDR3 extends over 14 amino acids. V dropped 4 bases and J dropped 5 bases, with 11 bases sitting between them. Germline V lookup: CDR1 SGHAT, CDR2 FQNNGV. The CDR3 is CASSSPRFTGELFF. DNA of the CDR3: TGTGCCAGCAGCTCTCCCAGGTTTACCGGGGAGCTGTTTTTT.

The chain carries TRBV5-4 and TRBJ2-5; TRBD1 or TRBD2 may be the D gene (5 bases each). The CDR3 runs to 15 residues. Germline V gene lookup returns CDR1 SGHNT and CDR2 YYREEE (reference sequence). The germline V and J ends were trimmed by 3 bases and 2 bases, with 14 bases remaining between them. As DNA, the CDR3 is TGTGCCAGCAGCTACCCCGGGACGAGACAAGAGACCCAGTACTTC. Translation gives CASSYPGTRQETQYF. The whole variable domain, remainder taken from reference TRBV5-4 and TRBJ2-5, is ETGVTQSPTHLIKTRGQQVTLRCSSQSGHNTVSWYQQALGQGPQFIFQYYREEENGRGNFPPRFSGLQFPNYSSELNVNALELDDSALYLCASSYPGTRQETQYFGPGTRLLVL.

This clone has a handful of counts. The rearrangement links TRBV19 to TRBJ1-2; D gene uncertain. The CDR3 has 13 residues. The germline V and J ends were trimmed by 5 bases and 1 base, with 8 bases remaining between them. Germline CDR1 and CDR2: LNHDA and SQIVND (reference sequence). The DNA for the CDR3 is TGTGCCAGTAGTCCCCAGGTTAACTATGGCTACACCTTC. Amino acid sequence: CASSPQVNYGYTF.

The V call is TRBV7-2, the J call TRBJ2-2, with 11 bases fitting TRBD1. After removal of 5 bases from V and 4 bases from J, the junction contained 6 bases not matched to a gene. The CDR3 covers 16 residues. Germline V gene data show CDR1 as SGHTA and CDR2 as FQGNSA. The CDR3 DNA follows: TGTGCCAGCAGCCCCAGGACAGGGGGCATCACCGGGGAGCTGTTTTTT. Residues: CASSPRTGGITGELFF.

CDR3 sequence: CASSVAPASGVVTYEQYF. Here the CDR3 DNA reads TGTGCCAGCAGCGTAGCCCCCGCTAGCGGGGTCGTGACCTACGAGCAGTACTTC. The gene calls are TRBV9 and TRBJ2-7; 9 positions agree with TRBD2. V lost 0 bases and J lost 2; bases outside the gene matches: 12. Germline V CDR1 and CDR2: SGDLS, YYNGEE. The CDR3 totals 18 residues.

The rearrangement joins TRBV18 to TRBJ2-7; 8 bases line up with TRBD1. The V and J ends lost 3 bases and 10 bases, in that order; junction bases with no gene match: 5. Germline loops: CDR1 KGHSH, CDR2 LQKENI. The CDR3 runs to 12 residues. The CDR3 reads CASSPGQGGQYV. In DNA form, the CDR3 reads TGTGCCAGCTCACCCGGACAGGGCGGCCAGTACGTC.

CDR3 sequence: CASSLRTGVDYGYTF. CDR3 DNA sequence: TGTGCCAGCAGCTTGAGGACAGGGGTGGACTATGGCTACACCTTC. V and J are TRBV7-2 and TRBJ1-2; 9 nucleotides line up with TRBD1. Germline CDR1 reads SGHTA; CDR2 reads FQGNSA. J gave up 3 bases and V 3 bases, and 5 bases lay outside the gene matches. The CDR3 extends over 15 amino acids.

CDR3 nucleotides: TGCGCCAGCAGTGAGTTCCGGGGTAACACTGAAGCTTTCTTT. It specifies CASSEFRGNTEAFF. This chain links TRBV10-1 with TRBJ1-1; no reliable D call. The CDR3 runs 14 residues. The germline V gene has CDR1 WNHNN and CDR2 SYGVQD (reference sequence). Trimming pared 1 base from V and 2 bases from J, leaving 8 bases between.